The T cell receptor (beta chain) described here comes from a study of CD8+ T cells in alopecia areata. About this clone itself: Antigen specificity is unknown.

Sequencing used cDNA as its template, made by extracting RNA and reverse transcribing it. Measured with immunoSEQ multiplex PCR; TCRdb has only the in-frame clones, and not every one. Of hundreds of thousands of clones in the sample, approximately 60% were seen once. General study points: Both scalp clonality and the expanded CD8+ clones among the top 100 showed a significant decrease with tofacitinib. The treated group had a single nonresponder, limiting CD8+ expansion-response conclusions.

V lost 3 bases, J lost 0 bases, and 0 bases lay in between. The germline V gene has CDR1 SGHTA and CDR2 FQGNSA. The CDR3 contains 11 residues. Treatment here: oral pan-JAK inhibitor, 5-10 mg twice daily. Lesional scalp tissue (obtained by punch biopsy) and peripheral blood were collected from alopecia areata patients. The sequence was collected from a human donor with alopecia areata. The chain is built from TRBV7-2 and TRBJ2-7; no clear D. This specimen consisted of CD4+ T cells sorted from blood, obtained at roughly week 52, from a patient treated with tofacitinib. In DNA, the CDR3 is TGTGCCAGCAGCTTCTCCTACGAGCAGTACTTC. This encodes CASSFSYEQYF.